This T cell receptor beta chain was recorded in a study of human T cells and chemical hapten exposure. TCRdb re-called the RACE reads through MiXCR, storing one row per CDR3 protein. The table shows some 110,000 distinct CDR3 sequences, with around 10% occurring only once. The germline V gene encodes CDR1 SSHAT and CDR2 FNYEAQ (reference sequence). The CDR3 spans 15 residues. The trim removed 8 bases at V and 8 bases at J, leaving 15 bases unmatched. Time point of the sample: patch test 1, 2 weeks after DPC sensitization. As for treatment: therapeutic diphenylcyclopropenone sensitization with weekly scalp DPC.

The sequence was obtained from a woman between 50 and 59 years old with alopecia areata. Some clones in this sample may be carry-over from other donors' samples. The sample was whole blood, taken in connection with sensitization to the hapten diphenylcyclopropenone (DPC). The genes are TRBV7-7 and TRBJ2-1; TRBD2 matches 7 bases. Written as DNA, the CDR3 is TGTGCCAGCGCCTCTGGACCGGGAGGCGGAGATGAGCAGTTCTTC. Protein sequence: CASASGPGGGDEQFF.